The next 26 T cell receptor beta chains were all read from a single sample in a study of T-cell memory formation after mild COVID-19. Each CDR3 protein is one row after TCRdb ran MiXCR on the 5' RACE reads. The sample contains under 200,000 distinct CDR3 sequences, 11% of which appear only once. Material: PBMCs or a T cell subset sorted from them (not recorded which). These receptors were collected from a man younger than 35 who had mild COVID-19 (a few samples of this study predate the infection). Cell type and time point are not known.

The V call is TRBV4-2, the J call TRBJ2-3, with TRBD2 as a possible D gene (6 bases). CDR3 length: 16 residues. Between the trimmed V and J ends, which lost 0 bases and 3 bases, there was a span of 13 bases. Germline loops: CDR1 LGHNA, CDR2 YNFKEQ. The CDR3 spells CASSQEAPGRTDTQYF. In DNA form, the CDR3 reads TGTGCCAGCAGCCAAGAAGCCCCGGGGAGGACAGATACGCAGTATTTT.

V usage is TRBV6-2 or TRBV6-3 and J usage is TRBJ1-2; D might be TRBD1 (6 bases). CDR1 and CDR2 from the germline V gene are MNHEY and SVGEGT. Trimming took 2 bases from V and 2 from J, leaving 12 bases between them. The CDR3 is 15 residues long. CDR3 bases: TGTGCCAGCAGTTACGGGGGCAGCTCCAACTATGGCTACACCTTC. Encoded protein: CASSYGGSSNYGYTF.

The V and J genes are TRBV7-2 and TRBJ2-5; 9 nucleotides match TRBD1. This CDR3 is built from 15 residues. With V trimmed by 5 bases and J by 5 bases, 9 bases remained unmatched. Germline CDR1 is SGHTA and CDR2 is FQGNSA. In DNA, the CDR3 is TGTGCCAGCAGCAGACCTGGGACAGGGTGGGAGACCCAGTACTTC. Amino acids: CASSRPGTGWETQYF.

This clonotype was observed a few times. The J gene is TRBJ1-1, the V gene TRBV5-6; D may be TRBD1 (5 bases). Germline V gene lookup returns CDR1 SGHDT and CDR2 YYEEEE. CDR3 size: 16 residues. V lost 5 bases and J 1 base, leaving 18 bases between the germline ends. The CDR3 here is CASSLGAGTPNTEAFF. CDR3 nucleotide sequence: TGTGCCAGCAGTCTTGGGGCAGGTACTCCGAACACTGAAGCTTTCTTT.

V usage is TRBV5-4 and J usage is TRBJ2-1; D gene unclear. Trimming removed 2 bases from V and 2 bases from J, with 8 bases in between. The length of the CDR3 is 14 residues. The V gene's germline CDR1 is SGHNT and CDR2 YYREEE (reference sequence). The CDR3 is CASSFDLTYNEQFF. The CDR3, as DNA: TGTGCCAGCAGCTTCGACCTGACCTACAATGAGCAGTTCTTC.

V is TRBV7-6 and J is TRBJ2-1; no clear D. The CDR3 is 15 amino acids. Trimming took off 0 bases at V and 8 bases at J, with 14 bases between the two ends. Germline CDR1 is SGHVS and CDR2 is FNYEAQ. CDR3 amino acids: CASSLALGPSDEQFF. CDR3 coding DNA: TGTGCCAGCAGCTTAGCGCTAGGTCCATCCGATGAGCAGTTCTTC.

The table lists this clonotype with a few counts. This chain uses TRBV19 with TRBJ2-7, with D tentatively TRBD1 or TRBD2 (5 bases each). CDR3 length equals 14 residues. V was clipped by 6 bases and J by 6 bases, with 18 bases between them. Germline V gene data show CDR1 as LNHDA and CDR2 as SQIVND (reference sequence). The CDR3 protein is CASSSLTGTGEQYF. The CDR3 DNA reads TGTGCCAGTAGCTCCTTGACGGGGACGGGCGAGCAGTACTTC.

The chain uses TRBV20-1 and TRBJ2-4; no firm D call. With 6 bases removed from V and 7 bases from J, the gap between germline ends came to 16 bases. Germline assignment: CDR1 DFQATT and CDR2 SNEGSKA (reference sequence). CDR3 size: 13 residues. The DNA of the CDR3 is TGCAGTGCCCTAAATAGGGCAGAGAACATTCAGTACTTC. Translated, it gives CSALNRAENIQYF.

The chain carries TRBV5-1 and TRBJ2-3, with D hard to call. The CDR3 length is 15 residues. Deletions cut 5 bases from V and 4 bases from J, with 17 bases between. CDR1 is SGHRS, CDR2 YFSETQ, per germline. The CDR3 is CASRSSVILADTQYF. The CDR3 nucleotides read TGCGCCAGCAGGTCATCTGTTATTTTAGCAGATACGCAGTATTTT.

The chain recombines TRBV5-1 with TRBJ2-1, with 7 bases matching TRBD1. V lost 3 bases, J lost 6 bases, and 12 bases stayed unmatched. This CDR3 contains 16 residues. Germline CDR1 SGHRS, CDR2 YFSETQ. The CDR3 DNA reads TGCGCCAGCAGCTCGAACAGGGGACCCATGGGCAATGAGCAGTTCTTC. Its protein product is CASSSNRGPMGNEQFF.

The chain couples TRBV7-9 to TRBJ2-1; 8 nucleotides align to TRBD1. Germline assignment: CDR1 SEHNR and CDR2 FQNEAQ (reference sequence). The V gene end was trimmed by 5 bases and the J gene end by 6 bases; junction bases not matched to a gene: 9. CDR3 length: 15 amino acids. CDR3 in DNA: TGTGCCAGCAGCGAGGGACAGGTTTTGTCCAATGAGCAGTTCTTC. Its translation: CASSEGQVLSNEQFF. Full variable domain (missing parts from reference TRBV7-9 and TRBJ2-1): DTGVSQNPRHKITKRGQNVTFRCDPISEHNRLYWYRQTLGQGPEFLTYFQNEAQLEKSRLLSDRFSAERPKGSFSTLEIQRTEQGDSAMYLCASSEGQVLSNEQFFGPGTRLTVL.

CDR3 sequence reads: CASSIRRENTEAFF. Written as DNA, the CDR3 is TGTGCCAGCAGTATCCGCCGGGAAAACACTGAAGCTTTCTTT. This chain joins TRBV28 and TRBJ1-1, with D uncertain. The germline gives CDR1 MDHEN, CDR2 SYDVKM. V lost 5 bases, J lost 2 bases, and 12 bases lay in between. The CDR3 totals 14 residues.

The chain carries TRBV7-2 and TRBJ2-1, with D possibly TRBD2 on 6 matching bases. Germline values: CDR1 SGHTA, CDR2 FQGNSA. CDR3 length: 13 residues. The V end was cut by 1 base, the J end by 12 bases, with 13 bases between. CDR3 in DNA: TGTGCCAGCAGCTTAGGGGGGAGGCGTGGGCAGTTCTTC. It yields the protein CASSLGGRRGQFF. The full variable domain, with the rest looked up from reference TRBV7-2 and TRBJ2-1, is GAGVSQSPSNKVTEKGKDVELRCDPISGHTALYWYRQSLGQGLEFLIYFQGNSAPDKSGLPSDRFSAERTGGSVSTLTIQRTQQEDSAVYLCASSLGGRRGQFFGPGTRLTVL.

V usage is TRBV29-1 and J usage is TRBJ2-2; no definite D call. The V gene's germline CDR1 is SQVTM and CDR2 ANQGSEA. V lost 7 bases and J lost 6, with 9 bases in between. The CDR3 is 11 amino acids. CDR3 residues: CSGRSAGELFF. The CDR3 nucleotides read TGCAGCGGCCGGAGCGCCGGGGAGCTGTTTTTT.

This clonotype has only a few counts. One junction end disagrees with the germline gene, perhaps due to a read error. The J gene is TRBJ1-1, the V gene TRBV7-7; no definite D call. This CDR3 is 13 amino acids long. The V gene's germline CDR1 is SSHAT and CDR2 FNYEAQ (reference sequence). The CDR3 loop is CASSLESGTEAFF. The CDR3 nucleotides are TGTGCTAGCAGCTTAGAATCCGGGACTGAAGCTTTCTTT.

This clonotype was observed a handful of times. The gene calls are TRBV5-1 and TRBJ1-1; no clear D. V lost 4 bases and J 3 bases, leaving 10 bases between the germline ends. Germline values: CDR1 SGHRS, CDR2 YFSETQ. CDR3 length: 13 amino acids. The CDR3 protein is CASSISRDTEAFF. CDR3 bases: TGCGCCAGCAGCATTTCGAGGGACACTGAAGCTTTCTTT.

Only a few counts were recorded for this clonotype. The V call is TRBV7-9, the J call TRBJ2-6; maybe TRBD2 (5 bases). CDR3 size: 13 residues. Trimming took 6 bases from V and 2 from J, leaving 5 bases between them. Germline loops: CDR1 SEHNR, CDR2 FQNEAQ (reference sequence). The CDR3 DNA follows: TGTGCCAGCAGGGAGGCTGGGGCCAACGTCCTGACTTTC. Translating it yields CASREAGANVLTF.

The chain couples TRBV6-2 or TRBV6-3 to TRBJ2-7; D may match TRBD1 or TRBD2 (5 bases each). CDR1 MNHEY and CDR2 SVGEGT come from the germline V gene. Trimming left V 7 bases short and J 5 bases short, with 18 bases between. The CDR3 runs to 14 residues. The CDR3, as DNA: TGTGCCAGCACCCCGCTCCGGGACGTCCACGAGCAGTACTTC. It codes for CASTPLRDVHEQYF.

This clonotype was counted only a few times. The chain employs TRBV18 and TRBJ2-7; possibly TRBD1 for D (6 bases). This CDR3 contains 13 residues. The V end lost 6 bases, the J end lost 3 bases, and 12 bases lay between the germline ends. Germline V gives CDR1 KGHSH, CDR2 LQKENI. The CDR3 loop is CASSPYRDYEQYV. The CDR3 nucleotides read TGTGCCAGCTCCCCTTACAGGGACTACGAGCAGTACGTC.

This clonotype was seen repeatedly, ten times or more. This chain connects TRBV18 to TRBJ2-5; 7 bases are shared with TRBD1. V dropped 8 bases and J dropped 1; count of bases not matched to a gene: 4. CDR3 size: 13 residues. CDR1 KGHSH and CDR2 LQKENI come from the germline V gene. The CDR3, as DNA: TGTGCCAGCAGTCGGGACAGCCAAGAGACCCAGTACTTC. This gives the protein CASSRDSQETQYF.

This clonotype was counted a few times. This chain connects TRBV6-1 to TRBJ2-6; tentatively, D is TRBD2 (5 bases). This CDR3 spans 14 amino acids. Germline V lookup: CDR1 MNHNS, CDR2 SASEGT. The ends were cut back, 6 bases at V and 6 bases at J, with 12 bases in the middle. The CDR3 sequence: CASRDWLPANVLTF. CDR3 DNA sequence: TGTGCCAGCAGGGACTGGCTCCCGGCCAACGTCCTGACTTTC.

The chain is built from TRBV5-1 and TRBJ1-1; 8 bases agree with TRBD1. The germline gives CDR1 SGHRS, CDR2 YFSETQ. The CDR3 consists of 13 residues. V dropped 6 bases and J dropped 5; count of bases not matched to a gene: 6. The chain's CDR3 is CASIVTGGTEAFF. CDR3 DNA sequence: TGCGCCAGCATCGTAACAGGGGGGACTGAAGCTTTCTTT.

This rearrangement joins TRBV6-5 to TRBJ1-6; a possible D gene is TRBD1 (5 bases). The CDR3 spans 17 residues. CDR1 is MNHEY and CDR2 is SVGAGI in the germline V gene. Trimming removed 2 bases from V and 10 bases from J, with 21 bases in between. The CDR3 loop is CASSYRRSWGLGSPLHF. The CDR3, as DNA: TGTGCCAGCAGTTACAGGCGTTCGTGGGGCCTAGGGTCACCCCTCCACTTT.

This clonotype was found many times. The chain uses TRBV12-3 or TRBV12-4 and TRBJ1-5; D gene uncertain. CDR3 length equals 14 residues. Trimming shortened V by 5 bases and J by 7 bases, and 15 bases separated the two germline ends. Here the CDR3 reads CASSPTTFRQPQHF. The CDR3 DNA sequence: TGTGCCAGCAGTCCCACGACATTCAGACAGCCCCAGCATTTT.

This clonotype appeared a few times. The chain combines TRBV7-9 with TRBJ2-2; 7 nucleotides agree with TRBD1. Losses at the gene ends were 5 bases for V and 6 bases for J; bases not matched to a gene: 9. CDR3 length: 15 amino acids. Germline V lookup: CDR1 SEHNR, CDR2 FQNEAQ (reference sequence). DNA of the CDR3: TGTGCCAGCAGCGGCGGACAGGTGGGGGCCGGGGAGCTGTTTTTT. It codes for CASSGGQVGAGELFF. The full variable domain, its missing parts supplied by reference TRBV7-9 and TRBJ2-2, is DTGVSQNPRHKITKRGQNVTFRCDPISEHNRLYWYRQTLGQGPEFLTYFQNEAQLEKSRLLSDRFSAERPKGSFSTLEIQRTEQGDSAMYLCASSGGQVGAGELFFGEGSRLTVL.

This clonotype was seen only a few times. This sequence joins TRBV6-5 and TRBJ1-1, with TRBD1 matching 10 bases. The V gene's germline CDR1 is MNHEY and CDR2 SVGAGI. The V gene end was trimmed by 6 bases and the J gene end by 4 bases; junction bases not matched to a gene: 8. This CDR3 is built from 15 residues. The CDR3 sequence is CASRQTGGTGTEAFF. The CDR3 DNA reads TGTGCCAGCAGACAGACAGGGGGCACCGGCACTGAAGCTTTCTTT.